The source of this TCR beta chain is a study of blood T cells in healthy people across ages. Study outcomes and limitations: With donor CMV status unknown, expanded clonotype changes were possibly confounded. Reliance upon unsorted PBMCs precluded definitive naive versus antigen-experienced comparison.

A word on this clonotype: Its target is not known.

It was with a sample-barcoded 5' primer and a J-beta primer mix that a second PCR of roughly 7 to 12 cycles was run. A single record per CDR3 protein comes from TCRdb applying MiXCR to the 5' RACE reads. Of 910,000 or so distinct CDR3 sequences in the sample, just over 50% were seen once. The germline gives CDR1 SEHNR, CDR2 FQNEAQ (reference sequence). This CDR3 is 15 amino acids long. The specimen was blood. The sequence was obtained from a woman between 55 and 75 years old in good health. The gene calls are TRBV7-9 and TRBJ2-4, with a tentative D call TRBD2 (6 bases). The DNA matches TRBJ2-7 better at its end, which makes the J call doubtful. CDR3 in amino acids: CASSTRDWGDYEQYF. CDR3 DNA: TGTGCCAGCAGCACTCGGGACTGGGGGGACTACGAGCAGTACTTC.